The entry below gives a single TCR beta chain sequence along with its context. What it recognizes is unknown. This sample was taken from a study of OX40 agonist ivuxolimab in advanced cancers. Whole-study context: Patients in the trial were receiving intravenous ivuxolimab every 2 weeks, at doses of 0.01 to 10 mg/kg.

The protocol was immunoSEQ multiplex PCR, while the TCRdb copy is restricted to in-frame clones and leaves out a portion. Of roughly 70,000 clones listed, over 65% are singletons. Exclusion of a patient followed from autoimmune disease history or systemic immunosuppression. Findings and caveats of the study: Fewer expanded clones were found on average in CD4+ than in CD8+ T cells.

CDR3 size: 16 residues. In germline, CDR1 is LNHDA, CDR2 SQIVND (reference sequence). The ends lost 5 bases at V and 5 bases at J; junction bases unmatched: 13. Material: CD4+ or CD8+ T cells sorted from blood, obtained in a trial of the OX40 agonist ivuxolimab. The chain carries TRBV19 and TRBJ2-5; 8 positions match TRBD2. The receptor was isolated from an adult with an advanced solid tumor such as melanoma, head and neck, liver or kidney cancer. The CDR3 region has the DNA TGTGCCAGTAGTTCCCGGTTCGCGGGAGGACTGGAGACCCAGTACTTC. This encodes CASSSRFAGGLETQYF. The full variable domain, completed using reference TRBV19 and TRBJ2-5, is DGGITQSPKYLFRKEGQNVTLSCEQNLNHDAMYWYRQDPGQGLRLIYYSQIVNDFQKGDIAEGYSVSREKKESFPLTVTSAQKNPTAFYLCASSSRFAGGLETQYFGPGTRLLVL.